The 5 T cell receptor beta chains below were found in one sample sequenced in a study of control samples from healthy donors and cancer patients. Assay: immunoSEQ multiplex PCR; the TCRdb copy retains only in-frame clones and omits some. The table lists some 120,000 clones, 80% to 90% of them singletons. The sequenced material came from PBMCs. The receptors stem from a woman between 45 and 65 years old with colorectal cancer.

The chain recombines TRBV19 with TRBJ2-1; 9 nucleotides match TRBD2. Germline V lookup: CDR1 LNHDA, CDR2 SQIVND (reference sequence). The ends lost 2 bases at V and 6 bases at J; junction bases unmatched: 8. The CDR3 runs 16 residues. CDR3 sequence reads: CASSIILAGALNEQFF. CDR3 in DNA: TGTGCCAGTAGTATAATTTTAGCGGGAGCACTCAATGAGCAGTTCTTC.

This sequence joins TRBV6-4 and TRBJ1-5, with TRBD1 as a possible D gene (5 bases). The CDR3 spans 15 residues. V was shortened by 5 bases and J by 3 bases, with 14 bases between the two germline ends. Germline V gene sequence: CDR1 MRHNA, CDR2 SNTAGT. DNA for the CDR3: TGTGCCAGCAGTCAGTGGGGCGGAGACAATCAGCCCCAGCATTTT. Amino acid sequence: CASSQWGGDNQPQHF.

The sample holds one count of this clone. V is TRBV6-1 and J is TRBJ1-2, with D uncertain. Looked up from germline, CDR1 is MNHNS and CDR2 is SASEGT. CDR3 size: 16 residues. The V gene lost 0 bases and the J gene lost 4 bases, with 15 bases spanning the gap. CDR3 DNA: TGTGCCAGCAGTGAAGCGCTCGGCGCCGCGGGCTATGGCTACACCTTC. It specifies CASSEALGAAGYGYTF.

V usage is TRBV5-1 and J usage is TRBJ2-1; unclear D gene. This CDR3 is 15 amino acids long. V was trimmed by 3 bases and J by 4 bases, leaving 14 bases between them. The germline CDR1 and CDR2 sequences are SGHRS and YFSETQ. The CDR3 spells CASSWEIQVYNEQFF. CDR3 nucleotides: TGCGCCAGCAGCTGGGAAATTCAGGTATACAATGAGCAGTTCTTC.

V gene TRBV19 combines with J gene TRBJ1-3; D possibly corresponds to TRBD1 (6 bases). Germline CDR1 is LNHDA and CDR2 is SQIVND (reference sequence). Trimming cost V 7 bases and J 2 bases, with 24 bases left between them. The CDR3 spans 18 residues. The CDR3 DNA reads TGTGCCAGTATCATGCGCAAGGGGGGCGATGCGGCTGGAAACACCATATATTTT. Translating it yields CASIMRKGGDAAGNTIYF.